A selection of T cell receptor beta chains follows, all from one sample in a study of shared clonotypes between healthy human individuals. TCRdb's table, derived via immunoSEQ multiplex PCR, lists solely in-frame clones and lacks some. Counted here are more than 2 million clones, approximately 95% occurring once; the ten biggest clones make up 0.13%. Sequenced input: naive CD4+ T cells sorted from blood. These receptors were obtained from a man between 18 and 29 years old in good health. The CDR3 runs from the conserved cysteine through the conserved F or W. Each record gives: clone size, J gene, D gene, V gene, CDR3 DNA, CDR3 protein. D genes are given only for firm matches. Clone size is shown for a subset of rows, as once, few, many or a class of expanded clone.

>.|TRBJ2-1|TRBD2|TRBV5-1
TGCGCCAGCAGCTTGGAGGCAGCGGGGAAATACAATGAGCAGTTCTTC
CASSLEAAGKYNEQFF
>.|TRBJ2-7|.|TRBV4-1
TGCGCCAGCAGCCCAAGACTGGAGGAGCAGTACTTC
CASSPRLEEQYF
>once|TRBJ1-1|.|TRBV6-5
TGTGCCAGCAGACCCATGTCGGGGGGGGTGACTGAAGCTTTCTTT
CASRPMSGGVTEAFF
>.|TRBJ1-5|TRBD1|TRBV6-5
TGTGCCAGCAGTCCAGGGACAGGGGATCAGCCCCAGCATTTT
CASSPGTGDQPQHF
>.|TRBJ1-5|.|TRBV11-2
TGTGCCAGCAGCTTAGATGTAGTCGAGCCCCAGCATTTT
CASSLDVVEPQHF
>.|TRBJ2-7|.|TRBV19
TGTGCCAGTAGTAACAGGAGGGACAGCTACGAGCAGTACTTC
CASSNRRDSYEQYF
>.|TRBJ2-4|.|TRBV29-1
TGCAGCGTTGAAGGCAGGGACAAAAACATTCAGTACTTC
CSVEGRDKNIQYF
>.|TRBJ2-1|TRBD2|TRBV4-1
TGCGCCAGCAGCCAGGTAGCGGGACTCCCTGGAATCTCCTACAATGAGCAGTTCTTC
CASSQVAGLPGISYNEQFF
>.|TRBJ1-1|.|TRBV2
TGTGCCAGCAGTGGTTCTGAGAACACTGAAGCTTTCTTT
CASSGSENTEAFF
>once|TRBJ1-1|.|TRBV5-4
TGTGCCAGCAGCTTGTGGGACACTGAAGCTTTCTTT
CASSLWDTEAFF
>.|TRBJ2-3|.|TRBV4-1
TGCGCCAGCAGCCAGGGGCACTCCCCCCTCCGTACAGATACGCAGTATTTT
CASSQGHSPLRTDTQYF
>once|TRBJ1-6|.|TRBV5-8
TGTGCCAGCAGCTTAAGCCCTTCACCCCTCCACTTT
CASSLSPSPLHF
>.|TRBJ2-7|.|TRBV5-3
TGTGCCAGAAGCTTGGTAGCCGGCATTAGGGGGTACGAGCAGTACTTC
CARSLVAGIRGYEQYF